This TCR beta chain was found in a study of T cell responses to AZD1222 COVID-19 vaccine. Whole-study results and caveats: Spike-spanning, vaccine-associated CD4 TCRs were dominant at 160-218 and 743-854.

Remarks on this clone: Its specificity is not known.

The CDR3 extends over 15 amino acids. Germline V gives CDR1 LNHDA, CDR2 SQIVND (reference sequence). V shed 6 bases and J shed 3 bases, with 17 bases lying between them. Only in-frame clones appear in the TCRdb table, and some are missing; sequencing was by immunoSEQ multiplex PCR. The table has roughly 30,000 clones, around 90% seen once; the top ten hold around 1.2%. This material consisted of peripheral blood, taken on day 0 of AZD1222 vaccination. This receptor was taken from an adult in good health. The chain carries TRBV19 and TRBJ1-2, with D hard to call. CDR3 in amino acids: CASRPVGNGDYGYTF. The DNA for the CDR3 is TGTGCCAGTAGACCGGTAGGGAACGGGGACTATGGCTACACCTTC. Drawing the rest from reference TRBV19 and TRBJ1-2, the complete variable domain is DGGITQSPKYLFRKEGQNVTLSCEQNLNHDAMYWYRQDPGQGLRLIYYSQIVNDFQKGDIAEGYSVSREKKESFPLTVTSAQKNPTAFYLCASRPVGNGDYGYTFGSGTRLTVV.